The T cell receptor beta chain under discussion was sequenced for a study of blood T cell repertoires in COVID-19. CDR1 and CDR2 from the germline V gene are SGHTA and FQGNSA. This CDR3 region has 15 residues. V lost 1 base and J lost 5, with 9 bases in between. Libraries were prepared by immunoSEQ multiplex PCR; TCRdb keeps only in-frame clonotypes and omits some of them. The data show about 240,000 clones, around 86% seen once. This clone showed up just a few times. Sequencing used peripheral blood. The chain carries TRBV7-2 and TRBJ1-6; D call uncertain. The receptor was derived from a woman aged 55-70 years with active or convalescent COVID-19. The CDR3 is CASSLVAVDNSPLHF. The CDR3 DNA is TGTGCCAGCAGCTTAGTAGCAGTTGATAATTCACCCCTCCACTTT.